Listed here is a single T cell receptor (beta chain). This sample was included in a study of blood T cell repertoires in COVID-19. Assay: immunoSEQ multiplex PCR; the TCRdb copy retains only in-frame clones and omits some. The data show under 35,000 clones, 85% to 90% seen once. Germline lookup yields CDR1 SGDLS and CDR2 YYNGEE. J lost 2 bases, V lost 2 bases, and 9 bases had no gene match. CDR3 size: 16 residues. The chain combines TRBV9 with TRBJ2-7; 8 nucleotides align to TRBD2. Sequencing input: peripheral blood. This clonotype was sampled from a human donor with active COVID-19. The donor label of this sample is uncertain. CDR3 amino acids: CASSVGPAGGTYEQYF. The DNA of the CDR3 is TGTGCCAGCAGCGTTGGTCCGGCGGGGGGTACCTACGAGCAGTACTTC.